This TCR beta chain was obtained from a study of blood T cell repertoires in COVID-19 (dated by TCRdb to between 2020 and 2021). Looking at the study overall: Samples from collaborators originated in the United States, Italy and Spain and spanned both the acute and convalescent phases of COVID-19. The samples were drawn from the first 160 participants of the ongoing ImmuneRACE study and from 1,254 subjects provided by 6 global collaborators. Nearly every sample came with metadata listing a de-identified subject ID, COVID-19 status, age in years and sex. The prospective study material was composed of cDNA or gDNA derived from T cells, B-cell-depleted T cells, or PBMCs. The repertoires were released in a freely available public database meant as a resource for research on the immune response to SARS-CoV-2. Where available, HLA class I and class II types were taken from metadata supplied by the sample provider and were not determined by assay-based typing. Deeply sampled blood TCRbeta repertoires from subjects exposed to, actively infected with, or recovered from COVID-19 were included in the dataset. The research as a whole found: Clinical and demographic metadata were provided uncurated, with the amount varying by source and participant.

In the prospective study, participants were about 18 to 89 years old, resided in about two dozen geographic areas of the United States, and were enrolled through a virtual design. In the prospective study, cohorts were assigned on the basis of participant-reported clinical history obtained from a screening survey and a study questionnaire. For ImmuneRACE Cohort 3, a participant was defined as recovered based on two consecutive negative NP/OP PCR tests, clearance by a healthcare professional, or resolution of symptoms. Each participant in the prospective study had whole blood, serum and a nasopharyngeal or oropharyngeal swab collected by mobile phlebotomists. Prospective study participants could optionally give additional blood draws and questionnaires over an approximately 2-month period. Prospective study blood samples were shipped either frozen or at room temperature before DNA extraction. The immunoSEQ Assay, a bias-controlled multiplex PCR, was used to amplify TCRbeta CDR3 regions from genomic DNA. As for the original processing: The number of nucleated cells in each sample was estimated by amplification of reference gene primers within the assay. To quantify the absolute abundance of each unique TCRbeta CDR3 rearrangement, sequence reads were collapsed and filtered. For each sample, productive Simpson clonality was calculated as the square root of Simpson's diversity index across productive rearrangements. TCRdb stores this immuneACCESS table with in-frame sequences only. Part of the clones is absent; in the studies checked, under half of the shortfall reflects unresolved V genes, and no reason is known for the rest. That table furnishes V, J and clone size, whereas the DNA furnished D and trimming. The table for this sample lists almost 500,000 clones; roughly nine tenths of them were counted only once. The ten largest clones add up to 6.5% to 8.5% of the sample.

Concerning this clone itself: The specificity of this receptor is unknown. No quality values exist for individual bases; no much larger clone is one base distant.

V lost 5 bases and J lost 2 bases; the stretch between them is 13 bases long. From the cysteine up to the phenylalanine, the CDR3 has a length of 14 residues. Just the 42-base CDR3 DNA is kept, in frame starting at base 1. CDR1 and CDR2 were assigned from the germline V gene as SGHTA and FQGNSA. Sequencing was performed on PBMCs or T cells enriched from blood (not recorded which). The V gene is TRBV7-2 and the J gene is TRBJ2-7, with the identity of the D gene unclear. This sequence was found in an older woman who had recovered from COVID-19. CDR3 sequence: CASSPRSVPYEQYF. The base sequence is TGTGCCAGCAGCCCCCGGAGTGTTCCCTACGAGCAGTACTTC. Here the CDR3 is joined to the reference TRBV7-2 and TRBJ2-7 genes, and the full variable domain is: GAGVSQSPSNKVTEKGKDVELRCDPISGHTALYWYRQSLGQGLEFLIYFQGNSAPDKSGLPSDRFSAERTGGSVSTLTIQRTQQEDSAVYLCASSPRSVPYEQYFGPGTRLTVT.